Sequencing of this T cell receptor beta chain was carried out in a study of T cell responses to AZD1222 COVID-19 vaccine. Findings and caveats of the study: White British ancestry dominated among donors, who included more females, and clonal diversity was possibly underestimated. Repertoire samples came only from after the peak T cell response. There were vaccine-associated CD4 TCRs across spike, dominant at 160-218 and 743-854. Seropositive status at baseline applied to only five to seven AZD1222 recipients.

Sequencing used immunoSEQ multiplex PCR; TCRdb keeps in-frame clones, though not all of them. The sample shows about 100,000 clones, around nine tenths of them seen only once. The table lists this clone with a few counts. Its antigen is still unknown. The V gene's germline CDR1 is MGHRA and CDR2 YSYEKL. The CDR3 runs 16 residues. Trimming cost V 2 bases and J 8 bases, with 21 bases left between them. The source is an adult who received the MenACWY meningococcal vaccine as a control. Sequences were derived from peripheral blood, sampled 28 days after the second dose of the MenACWY control vaccine. This chain connects TRBV4-1 to TRBJ1-1; unclear D gene. This chain's CDR3 is CASSQKESWTPPEAFF. The CDR3 region has the DNA TGCGCCAGCAGCCAAAAGGAGTCTTGGACCCCACCAGAAGCTTTCTTT.